This passage covers 32 T cell receptor beta chains from one sample sequenced in a study of T cell repertoires in cytomegalovirus infection (dated by TCRdb to about 2019). Reads for this sample came from an Illumina HiSeq 1500. TCRdb reworked the public reads: Q25 trimming with fastp, MiXCR clone assembly, productive beta chains retained. Rows are combined by CDR3 protein, so each entry shows the most common genes and DNA. The sample table holds 150,000 or so distinct CDR3 sequences, of which approximately 5.9% were seen once. Roughly 18% of the sample is held by the ten biggest clonotypes. The material sequenced was PBMCs. Receptors originate from a human donor in good health (CMV status not recorded). Some clones in this sample may be carry-over from other donors' samples.

This clonotype was picked up a small number of times. V usage is TRBV4-1 and J usage is TRBJ2-5, with 8 bases identical to TRBD2. The germline CDR1 and CDR2 sequences are MGHRA and YSYEKL. V was pared by 4 bases and J by 7 bases, with 5 bases of the junction left unmatched. The CDR3 runs to 13 residues. CDR3 protein: CASSPPGGGTQYF. As DNA, the CDR3 is TGCGCCAGCAGCCCTCCGGGGGGGGGGACCCAGTACTTC.

The V call is TRBV23-1, the J call TRBJ2-1, with D perhaps given as TRBD1 or TRBD2 (6 bases each). TRBV23-1 is an ORF; its function is uncertain. The V gene lost 7 bases and the J gene lost 9 bases, with 10 bases spanning the gap. The CDR3 covers 11 residues. The CDR3 DNA reads as TGCGCCAGCAAAGGGGGGCGTGAGCAGTTCTTC. Translating it yields CASKGGREQFF.

This clonotype was detected ten times or more. V gene TRBV7-8 combines with J gene TRBJ2-7; no firm D call. The CDR3 loop spans 12 amino acids. CDR1 and CDR2 (germline): SGHVS, FQNEAQ. Trimming left V 6 bases short and J 5 bases short, with 11 bases between. CDR3 amino acids: CASSNQKHEQYF. The CDR3 nucleotides read TGTGCCAGCAGTAATCAGAAACACGAGCAGTACTTC. Complete variable domain (other parts from reference TRBV7-8 and TRBJ2-7): GAGVSQSPRYKVAKRGQDVALRCDPISGHVSLFWYQQALGQGPEFLTYFQNEAQLDKSGLPSDRFFAERPEGSVSTLKIQRTQQEDSAVYLCASSNQKHEQYFGPGTRLTVT.

The rearrangement links TRBV5-4 to TRBJ1-1; possible D gene TRBD1, 5 bases. Germline values: CDR1 SGHNT, CDR2 YYREEE (reference sequence). The CDR3 has 14 amino acids. The germline V and J ends were trimmed by 1 base and 5 bases, with 12 bases remaining between them. CDR3 coding DNA: TGTGCCAGCAGCTTGACCCAGGGATCGACTGAAGCTTTCTTT. The encoded protein is CASSLTQGSTEAFF.

This clonotype was observed many times. The chain recombines TRBV7-6 with TRBJ2-1; D is uncertain. The germline V gene encodes CDR1 SGHVS and CDR2 FNYEAQ. Between the trimmed V and J ends, which lost 0 bases and 0 bases, there was a span of 6 bases. The CDR3 is 15 amino acids. The CDR3, as DNA: TGTGCCAGCAGCTTAGCGGGGTACTCCTACAATGAGCAGTTCTTC. Amino acids: CASSLAGYSYNEQFF. Drawing the rest from reference TRBV7-6 and TRBJ2-1, the complete variable domain is GAGVSQSPRYKVTKRGQDVALRCDPISGHVSLYWYRQALGQGPEFLTYFNYEAQQDKSGLPNDRFSAERPEGSISTLTIQRTEQRDSAMYRCASSLAGYSYNEQFFGPGTRLTVL.

This clonotype was detected ten times or more. The chain has TRBV6-1 and TRBJ1-1; 7 bases map to TRBD1. V was pared by 2 bases and J by 4 bases, with 4 bases of the junction left unmatched. This CDR3 is 14 amino acids long. The germline CDR1 and CDR2 sequences are MNHNS and SASEGT. CDR3 nucleotides: TGTGCCAGCAGTGAAAGACAGGGACCCACTGAAGCTTTCTTT. This gives the protein CASSERQGPTEAFF.

This clonotype was seen only a few times. The chain recombines TRBV19 with TRBJ1-5; TRBD1 agrees at 7 bases. This CDR3 has 14 residues. The ends lost 6 bases at V and 5 bases at J; junction bases unmatched: 7. The germline gives CDR1 LNHDA, CDR2 SQIVND (reference sequence). The CDR3 DNA is TGTGCCAGTAGGTCGGGACAGAACTATCAGCCCCAGCATTTT. Translation gives CASRSGQNYQPQHF.

This clonotype was seen repeatedly, ten times or more. This chain links TRBV11-2 with TRBJ2-3; D may be TRBD2 (5 bases). The CDR3 contains 16 residues. V shed 1 base and J shed 0 bases, with 11 bases lying between them. The V gene's germline CDR1 is SGHAT and CDR2 FQNNGV. The CDR3 DNA reads as TGTGCCAGCAGCTTAGCTGGACTCACTAGCACAGATACGCAGTATTTT. This translates into CASSLAGLTSTDTQYF.

This clonotype was observed at least ten times. The chain is built from TRBV29-1 and TRBJ2-5, with 15 bases lining up with TRBD2. This CDR3 spans 16 amino acids. Unmatched junction bases numbered 5, after V lost 6 bases and J lost 0 bases. The germline CDR1 and CDR2 sequences are SQVTM and ANQGSEA. Here the CDR3 reads CSVDGTSGGHQETQYF. CDR3 in DNA: TGCAGCGTGGACGGGACTAGCGGGGGGCACCAAGAGACCCAGTACTTC. Together with reference TRBV29-1 and TRBJ2-5, the CDR3 gives the full variable domain: SAVISQKPSRDICQRGTSLTIQCQVDSQVTMMFWYRQQPGQSLTLIATANQGSEATYESGFVIDKFPISRPNLTFSTLTVSNMSPEDSSIYLCSVDGTSGGHQETQYFGPGTRLLVL.

This clonotype has ten or more counts. The chain has TRBV7-8 and TRBJ2-7, with D unresolved. Trimming removed 5 bases at V and 2 bases at J, with 10 bases between. From germline, CDR1 is SGHVS and CDR2 FQNEAQ. CDR3 size: 13 residues. The CDR3 protein is CASSPRIAYEQYF. CDR3 DNA sequence: TGTGCCAGCAGCCCTCGCATCGCCTACGAGCAGTACTTC.

This clonotype was counted ten times or more. J is TRBJ1-6 and V is TRBV7-2; 8 bases are shared with TRBD1. This CDR3 is built from 16 residues. CDR1 and CDR2 (germline): SGHTA, FQGNSA. V was pared by 5 bases and J by 7 bases, with 10 bases of the junction left unmatched. The CDR3 spells CASSVAGGRGNSPLHF. The CDR3 nucleotides read TGTGCCAGCAGCGTCGCAGGGGGCCGAGGGAATTCACCCCTCCACTTT.

This clonotype was recorded at least ten times. J is TRBJ2-5 and V is TRBV20-1; D is uncertain. This CDR3 has 12 amino acids. Germline values: CDR1 DFQATT, CDR2 SNEGSKA (reference sequence). Trimming took 1 base from V and 7 from J, leaving 10 bases between them. CDR3: CSARASPGTQYF. The CDR3 DNA follows: TGCAGTGCTAGAGCCTCCCCGGGGACCCAGTACTTC.

V gene TRBV20-1 combines with J gene TRBJ2-7; the D gene could be TRBD1 or TRBD2 (6 bases each). Trimming removed 6 bases at V and 5 bases at J, with 14 bases between. Per germline, CDR1 DFQATT and CDR2 SNEGSKA (reference sequence). The CDR3 totals 12 residues. Written as DNA, the CDR3 is TGCAGTGCGGAGGGGGGCGAGAACGAGCAGTACTTC. Protein: CSAEGGENEQYF.

This clonotype was observed many times. The CDR3 spells CASSISGRRPNSEQYF. CDR3 nucleotide sequence: TGTGCCAGTAGTATATCAGGCAGGAGACCGAACTCCGAGCAGTACTTC. The chain recombines TRBV19 with TRBJ2-7; the D is unclear. The CDR3 extends over 16 amino acids. Between the trimmed V and J ends, which lost 2 bases and 6 bases, there was a span of 20 bases. The germline V gene encodes CDR1 LNHDA and CDR2 SQIVND (reference sequence).

This clonotype showed up many times. The V and J genes are TRBV29-1 and TRBJ2-7; D unclear. The CDR3 runs to 14 residues. Germline lookup yields CDR1 SQVTM and CDR2 ANQGSEA. Trimming removed 0 bases from V and 2 bases from J, with 11 bases in between. CDR3 loop: CSVEDRGGTYEQYF. As DNA, the CDR3 is TGCAGCGTTGAAGATCGAGGCGGAACCTACGAGCAGTACTTC.

This clonotype was seen many times. The chain employs TRBV11-2 and TRBJ1-2; TRBD1 might be the D (6 bases). CDR3 length: 15 amino acids. With 4 bases removed from V and 2 bases from J, the gap between germline ends came to 14 bases. Germline V lookup: CDR1 SGHAT, CDR2 FQNNGV. The CDR3 is CASSSRLQGNYGYTF. In nucleotides, the CDR3 is TGTGCCAGCAGCTCTCGGTTACAGGGCAACTATGGCTACACCTTC.

This clonotype was found many times. This rearrangement joins TRBV7-2 to TRBJ2-7; D is uncertain. V dropped 1 base and J dropped 0 bases, with 7 bases sitting between them. CDR1 is SGHTA, CDR2 FQGNSA, per germline. The CDR3 has 14 residues. CDR3 DNA sequence: TGTGCCAGCAGCTTAGTCCCCAGCTCCTACGAGCAGTACTTC. Encoded protein: CASSLVPSSYEQYF.

In its sample, this clonotype was seen many times. The chain carries TRBV10-2 and TRBJ1-5; unclear D gene. This CDR3 is 12 amino acids long. The V gene lost 6 bases and the J gene lost 4 bases, with 7 bases spanning the gap. CDR1 and CDR2 (germline): WSHSY, SAAADI. The CDR3 DNA sequence: TGCGCCAGCAGAGACGTTAATCAGCCCCAGCATTTT. This sequence encodes CASRDVNQPQHF.

At least ten counts were recorded for this clonotype. V gene TRBV7-2 combines with J gene TRBJ2-7; D is uncertain. The CDR3 loop spans 12 amino acids. Germline CDR1 SGHTA, CDR2 FQGNSA. The germline V and J ends were trimmed by 0 bases and 5 bases, with 5 bases remaining between them. Written as DNA, the CDR3 is TGTGCCAGCAGCTTAGCCGTCCACGAGCAGTACTTC. Amino acid sequence: CASSLAVHEQYF.

This clonotype was seen a few times. The chain employs TRBV7-9 and TRBJ1-2, with 11 bases that match TRBD1. The CDR3 runs to 14 residues. Germline CDR1 reads SEHNR; CDR2 reads FQNEAQ (reference sequence). The ends lost 4 bases at V and 7 bases at J; junction bases unmatched: 5. CDR3 protein: CASSYGQGAFGYTF. The CDR3 region has the DNA TGTGCCAGCAGCTACGGACAGGGGGCTTTTGGCTACACCTTC.

J is TRBJ2-3 and V is TRBV20-1; 12 bases line up with TRBD2. Germline CDR1 and CDR2: DFQATT and SNEGSKA (reference sequence). CDR3 size: 14 residues. With V trimmed by 6 bases and J by 4 bases, 5 bases remained unmatched. CDR3 amino acids: CSATSGGKPDTQYF. Here the CDR3 DNA reads TGCAGTGCAACTAGCGGGGGGAAACCAGATACGCAGTATTTT.

The chain links TRBV10-3 to TRBJ2-1; tentative D call: TRBD2 (6 bases). Germline V gene lookup returns CDR1 ENHRY and CDR2 SYGVKD. The CDR3 runs 16 residues. The germline V and J ends were trimmed by 6 bases and 6 bases, with 21 bases remaining between them. Here the CDR3 reads CAISAPGRQAGNEQFF. The CDR3 nucleotides are TGTGCCATCAGCGCCCCGGGTAGGCAAGCGGGCAATGAGCAGTTCTTC.

Many counts were recorded for this clonotype. The J gene is TRBJ2-1, the V gene TRBV28, with 7 bases matching TRBD2. Germline CDR1 is MDHEN and CDR2 is SYDVKM. The CDR3 length is 15 residues. Unmatched junction bases numbered 10, after V lost 4 bases and J lost 7 bases. In DNA form, the CDR3 reads TGTGCCAGCAGTTCCGGGCTAGCGGTCTGGAATGAGCAGTTCTTC. Amino acids: CASSSGLAVWNEQFF.

The rearrangement joins TRBV7-2 to TRBJ2-3, with a weak D call TRBD1 (5 bases). The CDR3 runs to 12 residues. Trimming removed 2 bases from V and 8 bases from J, with 8 bases in between. Germline V gene sequence: CDR1 SGHTA, CDR2 FQGNSA. CDR3 protein: CASSLLGATQYF. DNA of the CDR3: TGTGCCAGCAGCTTATTAGGGGCTACGCAGTATTTT.

CDR3 bases: TGTGCCAGCAGCGTAGGGGGCCAGGGGTATTCACCCCTCCACTTT. It specifies CASSVGGQGYSPLHF. The chain employs TRBV9 and TRBJ1-6; D might be TRBD1 (6 bases). CDR3 length: 15 amino acids. The germline V gene has CDR1 SGDLS and CDR2 YYNGEE. The V and J ends lost 0 bases and 8 bases respectively, with 12 bases between them.

This clonotype was found many times. V gene TRBV20-1 combines with J gene TRBJ2-5, with D possibly being TRBD1 or TRBD2 (5 bases each). V was shortened by 3 bases and J by 5 bases, with 19 bases between the two germline ends. This CDR3 has 15 amino acids. The germline V gene has CDR1 DFQATT and CDR2 SNEGSKA (reference sequence). The CDR3 spells CSASPTPPGRETQYF. CDR3 coding DNA: TGCAGTGCTAGTCCCACTCCCCCGGGACGGGAGACCCAGTACTTC.

This clonotype has a count of ten or more. The V and J genes are TRBV7-2 and TRBJ2-5; weak D call: TRBD2 (6 bases). The CDR3 length is 15 residues. The germline V gene has CDR1 SGHTA and CDR2 FQGNSA. The germline V and J ends were trimmed by 2 bases and 5 bases, with 15 bases remaining between them. CDR3 amino acids: CASSLYRGGGETQYF. The CDR3 coding sequence is TGTGCCAGCAGCTTATACCGGGGAGGAGGGGAGACCCAGTACTTC.

In its sample, this clonotype was seen many times. The chain couples TRBV7-2 to TRBJ1-5; D unresolved. The V end lost 3 bases, the J end lost 5 bases, and 8 bases lay between the germline ends. Germline CDR1 and CDR2: SGHTA and FQGNSA. There are 13 residues in the CDR3. CDR3 DNA: TGTGCCAGCAGCTTTACGGTAGATCAGCCCCAGCATTTT. Protein: CASSFTVDQPQHF. Full variable domain (rest looked up from reference TRBV7-2 and TRBJ1-5): GAGVSQSPSNKVTEKGKDVELRCDPISGHTALYWYRQSLGQGLEFLIYFQGNSAPDKSGLPSDRFSAERTGGSVSTLTIQRTQQEDSAVYLCASSFTVDQPQHFGDGTRLSIL.

This clonotype was detected ten times or more. V gene TRBV18 combines with J gene TRBJ2-3; TRBD2 matches at 7 bases. J lost 6 bases, V lost 0 bases, and 12 bases had no gene match. This CDR3 contains 17 residues. Germline V gene data show CDR1 as KGHSH and CDR2 as LQKENI. The CDR3: CASSPPRGTSSADTQYF. In nucleotides, the CDR3 is TGTGCCAGCTCACCACCGCGGGGGACCTCGTCGGCGGATACGCAGTATTTT.

This clonotype has ten or more counts. This chain connects TRBV27 to TRBJ1-1, with 12 bases fitting TRBD1. The CDR3 contains 14 residues. CDR1 is MNHEY, CDR2 SMNVEV, per germline (reference sequence). V lost 6 bases, J lost 5 bases, and 4 bases stayed unmatched. The CDR3 DNA reads as TGTGCCAGCAGGGGACAGGGGGCTTGGACTGAAGCTTTCTTT. Its translation: CASRGQGAWTEAFF.

This clonotype was found many times. The V and J genes are TRBV7-2 and TRBJ1-5; maybe TRBD1 (6 bases). Germline CDR1 SGHTA, CDR2 FQGNSA. V lost 0 bases to trimming and J lost 3 bases, with 9 bases between them. The CDR3 spans 15 residues. CDR3 sequence reads: CASSLAGQFNQPQHF. DNA for the CDR3: TGTGCCAGCAGCTTAGCCGGACAGTTCAATCAGCCCCAGCATTTT.

Ten or more counts support this clonotype. This chain links TRBV19 with TRBJ1-5, with D hard to call. CDR1 and CDR2 (germline): LNHDA, SQIVND (reference sequence). Trimming shortened V by 2 bases and J by 5 bases, and 7 bases separated the two germline ends. CDR3 length: 13 amino acids. The CDR3 nucleotides read TGTGCCAGTAGTATAAGTAGGGATCAGCCCCAGCATTTT. This gives the protein CASSISRDQPQHF.